Sequencing of this TCR beta chain was carried out in a study of blood T cell repertoires in COVID-19. Under the authors' procedure: Amplifying reference gene primers gave estimates of nucleated cell counts. Measured with immunoSEQ multiplex PCR; TCRdb has only the in-frame clones, and not every one. The DNA was the basis for D and trimming; V, J and clone size are from that table. Altogether some 270,000 clones are present, 89% being singletons, with the ten largest covering 4.6%. The sample taken for sequencing was peripheral blood. The clonotype originates from a woman aged 40 to 50 who had recovered from COVID-19.

CDR3 region: CASSRDRVDYGYTF. The CDR3 DNA follows: TGTGCCAGCTCGAGGGACAGGGTTGACTATGGCTACACCTTC. The V call is TRBV18, the J call TRBJ1-2; 9 nucleotides agree with TRBD1. In germline, CDR1 is KGHSH, CDR2 LQKENI. V was pared by 6 bases and J by 3 bases, with 5 bases of the junction left unmatched. The CDR3 runs 14 residues. The whole variable domain, remainder taken from reference TRBV18 and TRBJ1-2, is NAGVMQNPRHLVRRRGQEARLRCSPMKGHSHVYWYRQLPEEGLKFMVYLQKENIIDESGMPKERFSAEFPKEGPSILRIQQVVRGDSAAYFCASSRDRVDYGYTFGSGTRLTVV.